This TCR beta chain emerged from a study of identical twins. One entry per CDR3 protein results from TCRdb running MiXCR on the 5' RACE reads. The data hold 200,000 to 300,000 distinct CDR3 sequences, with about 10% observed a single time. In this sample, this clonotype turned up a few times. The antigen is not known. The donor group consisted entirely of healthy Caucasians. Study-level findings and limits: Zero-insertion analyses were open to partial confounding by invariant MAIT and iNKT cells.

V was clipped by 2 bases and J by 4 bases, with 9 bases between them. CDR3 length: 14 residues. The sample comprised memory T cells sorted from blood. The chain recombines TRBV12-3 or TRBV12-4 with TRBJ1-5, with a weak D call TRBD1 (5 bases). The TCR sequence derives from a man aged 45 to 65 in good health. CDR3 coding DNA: TGTGCCAGCAGTTTACAAGGGGTTAATCAGCCCCAGCATTTT. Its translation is CASSLQGVNQPQHF.